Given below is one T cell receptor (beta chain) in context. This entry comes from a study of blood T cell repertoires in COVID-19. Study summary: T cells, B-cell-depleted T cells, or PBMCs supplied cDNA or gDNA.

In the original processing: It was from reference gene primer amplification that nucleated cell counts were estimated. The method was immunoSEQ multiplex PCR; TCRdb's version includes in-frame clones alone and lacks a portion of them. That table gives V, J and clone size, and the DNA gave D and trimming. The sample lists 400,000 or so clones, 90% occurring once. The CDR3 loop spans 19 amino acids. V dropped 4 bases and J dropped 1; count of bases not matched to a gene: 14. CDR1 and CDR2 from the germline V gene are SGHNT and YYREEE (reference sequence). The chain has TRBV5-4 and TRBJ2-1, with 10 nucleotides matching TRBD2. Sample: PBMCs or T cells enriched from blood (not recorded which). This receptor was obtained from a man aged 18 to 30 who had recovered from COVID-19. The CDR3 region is CASSRGELAGRGSYNEQFF. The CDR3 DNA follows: TGTGCCAGCAGCCGGGGTGAACTAGCGGGGAGGGGATCCTACAATGAGCAGTTCTTC.